What follows are 30 T cell receptor beta chains derived from one specimen sequenced in a study of PD-L1 blockade in urothelial cancer. Time point noted: pretreatment peripheral blood. Data came from immunoSEQ multiplex PCR; TCRdb stores just in-frame clones and leaves some out. The sample records about 72,000 clones, around 88% being singletons. Sequenced material: PBMCs, taken around atezolizumab (anti-PD-L1) treatment. The receptors derive from a man aged 55 to 70 with urothelial cancer.

The V and J genes are TRBV9 and TRBJ1-5, with a weak D call TRBD1 (5 bases). The germline V and J ends were trimmed by 7 bases and 6 bases, with 14 bases remaining between them. This CDR3 has 13 residues. Germline V gene lookup returns CDR1 SGDLS and CDR2 YYNGEE. CDR3 in amino acids: CASSWGETQPQHF. In nucleotides, the CDR3 is TGTGCCAGCTCTTGGGGGGAAACTCAGCCCCAGCATTTT.

This chain's CDR3 is CASSLGGGGNQPQHF. The CDR3 DNA follows: TGTGCCAGCAGCTTAGGTGGGGGCGGCAATCAGCCCCAGCATTTT. The genes are TRBV7-9 and TRBJ1-5, with a possible D match to TRBD1 (6 bases). Trimming removed 1 base at V and 2 bases at J, with 9 bases between. Germline CDR1 SEHNR, CDR2 FQNEAQ (reference sequence). This CDR3 has 15 amino acids.

This clone has a handful of counts. The chain recombines TRBV6-1 with TRBJ1-6, with TRBD1 identical over 10 bases. Germline CDR1 is MNHNS and CDR2 is SASEGT. With 7 bases clipped from V and 7 bases from J, the junction kept 4 bases outside the gene matches. The CDR3 has 14 residues. The CDR3 sequence: CASTLDRGNSPLHF. As DNA, the CDR3 is TGTGCCAGCACCTTGGACAGGGGGAATTCACCCCTCCACTTT.

This clone was seen once. This chain joins TRBV11-3 and TRBJ2-1, with TRBD1 identical over 8 bases. Germline V gives CDR1 SGHNT, CDR2 YENEEA. The CDR3 is 15 residues long. The V and J ends lost 1 base and 5 bases, in that order; junction bases with no gene match: 4. CDR3 residues: CASSLGQGANNEQFF. The CDR3 nucleotides are TGTGCCAGCAGCTTAGGGCAGGGGGCAAACAATGAGCAGTTCTTC.

This clone was observed a single time. The chain carries TRBV5-6 and TRBJ1-4; D is unclear. V lost 0 bases, J lost 6 bases, and 12 bases lay in between. The CDR3 contains 15 residues. Germline assignment: CDR1 SGHDT and CDR2 YYEEEE. The CDR3 loop reads CASSLAEGRHEKLFF. CDR3 bases: TGTGCCAGCAGCTTGGCGGAAGGCAGGCATGAAAAACTGTTTTTT.

This chain joins TRBV9 and TRBJ2-3; TRBD2 aligns across 11 bases. The junction had 3 bases not matched to a gene; V was cut back by 0 bases and J by 3 bases. Germline CDR1 and CDR2: SGDLS and YYNGEE. CDR3 length: 16 residues. CDR3 in amino acids: CASSVVLAGGTDTQYF. The CDR3 coding sequence is TGTGCCAGCAGCGTAGTTTTAGCGGGGGGGACAGATACGCAGTATTTT.

The V call is TRBV7-6, the J call TRBJ2-1, with 14 bases aligning to TRBD2. V shed 5 bases, J shed 9 bases, and the junction held 9 bases outside the gene matches. CDR3 length equals 16 residues. Per germline, CDR1 SGHVS and CDR2 FNYEAQ. In nucleotides, the CDR3 is TGTGCCAGCAGCCCGACTAGCGGGGGGGCCCTAGGTGAGCAGTTCTTC. Translated: CASSPTSGGALGEQFF. The whole variable domain, filled in from reference TRBV7-6 and TRBJ2-1, reads GAGVSQSPRYKVTKRGQDVALRCDPISGHVSLYWYRQALGQGPEFLTYFNYEAQQDKSGLPNDRFSAERPEGSISTLTIQRTEQRDSAMYRCASSPTSGGALGEQFFGPGTRLTVL.

The chain recombines TRBV11-2 with TRBJ2-7; TRBD1 matches at 7 bases. In germline, CDR1 is SGHAT, CDR2 FQNNGV. Trimming at V came to 1 base and at J to 3 bases, leaving 6 bases not matched to a gene. This CDR3 has 15 amino acids. The CDR3 coding sequence is TGTGCCAGCAGCTTAGCAAGCCAGGGGGTCTACGAGCAGTACTTC. Its translation: CASSLASQGVYEQYF.

The genes are TRBV4-2 and TRBJ1-1; D possibly corresponds to TRBD1 (6 bases). From germline, CDR1 is LGHNA and CDR2 YNFKEQ. V lost 4 bases and J 7 bases, leaving 13 bases between the germline ends. The CDR3 is 13 amino acids. The CDR3 loop is CASSPLGQFEAFF. CDR3 nucleotides: TGTGCCAGCAGCCCCCTAGGACAGTTTGAAGCTTTCTTT.

V usage is TRBV10-3 and J usage is TRBJ1-2; perhaps TRBD1 as D (6 bases). CDR3 length: 17 amino acids. The V end lost 4 bases, the J end lost 0 bases, and 18 bases lay between the germline ends. Germline CDR1 reads ENHRY; CDR2 reads SYGVKD. The CDR3 protein is CAISGFAGTPTNYGYTF. The CDR3 DNA reads TGTGCCATCAGTGGCTTTGCCGGGACACCGACTAACTATGGCTACACCTTC.

This sequence joins TRBV28 and TRBJ2-1; D is perhaps TRBD1 (8 bases). The CDR3 totals 15 residues. Germline values: CDR1 MDHEN, CDR2 SYDVKM. The V and J ends lost 5 bases and 7 bases respectively, with 18 bases between them. For the CDR3, the DNA is TGTGCCAGCAGTCCCTACAGGGGGGGGAGGAATGAGCAGTTCTTC. Amino acid sequence: CASSPYRGGRNEQFF.

The chain employs TRBV5-1 and TRBJ2-1; TRBD1 might be the D (6 bases). Trimming stripped 3 bases from V and 9 bases from J, with 22 bases between. The germline V gene has CDR1 SGHRS and CDR2 YFSETQ. The CDR3 is 16 amino acids. CDR3 sequence: CASSYAAGTNSGEQFF. In DNA form, the CDR3 reads TGCGCCAGCAGCTACGCAGCCGGGACAAACTCGGGTGAGCAGTTCTTC. The variable domain in full, with the rest retrieved from reference TRBV5-1 and TRBJ2-1, is KAGVTQTPRYLIKTRGQQVTLSCSPISGHRSVSWYQQTPGQGLQFLFEYFSETQRNKGNFPGRFSGRQFSNSRSEMNVSTLELGDSALYLCASSYAAGTNSGEQFFGPGTRLTVL.

The chain joins TRBV11-3 to TRBJ2-3, with TRBD1 matching over 9 bases. With 3 bases clipped from V and 0 bases from J, the junction kept 4 bases outside the gene matches. CDR3 length: 16 residues. Per germline, CDR1 SGHNT and CDR2 YENEEA. The CDR3 spells CASSFGTGSSTDTQYF. CDR3 bases: TGTGCCAGCAGCTTCGGGACAGGGAGTAGCACAGATACGCAGTATTTT.

The J gene is TRBJ1-1, the V gene TRBV5-1, with 8 bases aligning to TRBD1. After removal of 1 base from V and 1 base from J, the junction contained 3 bases not matched to a gene. From germline, CDR1 is SGHRS and CDR2 YFSETQ. The CDR3 contains 15 residues. CDR3 loop: CASSLSGTGNTEAFF. The CDR3 coding sequence is TGCGCCAGCAGCTTGTCCGGGACAGGGAACACTGAAGCTTTCTTT.

This chain connects TRBV11-3 to TRBJ2-7, with a possible D match to TRBD2 (6 bases). Trimming cost V 4 bases and J 4 bases, with 32 bases left between them. This CDR3 spans 20 amino acids. CDR1 and CDR2 (germline): SGHNT, YENEEA. CDR3 coding DNA: TGTGCCAGCAGCTCCTCAGCCGGGCCGGGTAGTGGAGGGGACCCTTACGAGCAGTACTTC. Translating it yields CASSSSAGPGSGGDPYEQYF.

The chain recombines TRBV18 with TRBJ1-1; D is undetermined. The CDR3 extends over 15 amino acids. V was clipped by 3 bases and J by 1 base, with 12 bases between them. The germline gives CDR1 KGHSH, CDR2 LQKENI. CDR3 coding DNA: TGTGCCAGCTCACCGAGCCGGAGCGCGAACACTGAAGCTTTCTTT. As protein: CASSPSRSANTEAFF.

This chain uses TRBV7-9 with TRBJ1-4, with TRBD1 as a possible D gene (5 bases). This CDR3 comprises 15 residues. Deletions cut 5 bases from V and 7 bases from J, with 17 bases between. The germline V gene has CDR1 SEHNR and CDR2 FQNEAQ (reference sequence). The CDR3 DNA reads as TGTGCCAGCAGCGAAGACAGTCTGTCGGCTGAAAAACTGTTTTTT. It is translated as CASSEDSLSAEKLFF.

The gene calls are TRBV9 and TRBJ2-3; 9 bases are shared with TRBD1. Trimming at V came to 4 bases and at J to 2 bases, leaving 5 bases not matched to a gene. The germline V gene encodes CDR1 SGDLS and CDR2 YYNGEE. There are 15 residues in the CDR3. DNA for the CDR3: TGTGCCAGCAGCACCCGGACAGGGGACACAGATACGCAGTATTTT. It yields the protein CASSTRTGDTDTQYF.

The chain uses TRBV23-1 and TRBJ1-4, with D unclear. TRBV23-1 is known as an ORF, though its function is uncertain. The CDR3 contains 15 residues. Deletions cut 2 bases from V and 8 bases from J, with 15 bases between. CDR3 residues: CASSQGNSHREKLFF. CDR3 coding DNA: TGCGCCAGCAGTCAAGGTAACAGCCATAGAGAAAAACTGTTTTTT.

The genes are TRBV18 and TRBJ1-1; possibly TRBD1 for D (5 bases). Germline CDR1 reads KGHSH; CDR2 reads LQKENI. Trimming removed 6 bases at V and 8 bases at J, with 22 bases between. There are 15 residues in the CDR3. CDR3 DNA sequence: TGTGCCAGCTCGCCCTCGGCCAGGGCCACCGGAGAAGCTTTCTTT. It codes for CASSPSARATGEAFF.

The chain joins TRBV5-5 to TRBJ1-3; no reliable D call. CDR1 SGHKS and CDR2 YYEKEE come from the germline V gene (reference sequence). V was shortened by 0 bases and J by 1 base, with 8 bases between the two germline ends. This CDR3 has 15 residues. CDR3 protein: CASSLAGVSGNTIYF. CDR3 bases: TGTGCCAGCAGCTTGGCCGGAGTATCTGGAAACACCATATATTTT.

The J gene is TRBJ2-3, the V gene TRBV7-9; TRBD2 matches at 12 bases. The CDR3 spans 16 residues. In germline, CDR1 is SEHNR, CDR2 FQNEAQ (reference sequence). Trimming at V came to 5 bases and at J to 3 bases, leaving 6 bases not matched to a gene. CDR3 sequence: CASSTWTSGDTDTQYF. CDR3 coding DNA: TGTGCCAGCAGCACCTGGACTAGCGGGGATACAGATACGCAGTATTTT.

CDR3 sequence (DNA): TGTGCCAGCAGCCCCGTCGTCTCCTTGTACAATGAGCAGTTCTTC. This sequence encodes CASSPVVSLYNEQFF. V and J are TRBV7-9 and TRBJ2-1; D is uncertain. Germline V gene data show CDR1 as SEHNR and CDR2 as FQNEAQ (reference sequence). The CDR3 has 15 amino acids. Trimming took off 5 bases at V and 4 bases at J, with 15 bases between the two ends.

This clone has more than one count but fewer than ten. The chain links TRBV7-9 to TRBJ1-6; D gene unclear. Germline V gene data show CDR1 as SEHNR and CDR2 as FQNEAQ (reference sequence). This CDR3 contains 12 residues. V lost 5 bases and J lost 11, with 10 bases in between. The CDR3 coding sequence is TGTGCCAGCAGCGTTAGTTTGACACCCCTCCACTTT. Residues: CASSVSLTPLHF. Full variable domain (rest looked up from reference TRBV7-9 and TRBJ1-6): DTGVSQNPRHKITKRGQNVTFRCDPISEHNRLYWYRQTLGQGPEFLTYFQNEAQLEKSRLLSDRFSAERPKGSFSTLEIQRTEQGDSAMYLCASSVSLTPLHFGNGTRLTVT.

The chain carries TRBV4-1 and TRBJ2-7; the D is unclear. Germline V gene lookup returns CDR1 MGHRA and CDR2 YSYEKL. V was pared by 0 bases and J by 2 bases, with 8 bases between. The CDR3 consists of 14 residues. CDR3: CASSQEPGTYEQYF. The CDR3 DNA is TGCGCCAGCAGCCAAGAGCCGGGTACCTACGAGCAGTACTTC.

This clone was recorded only once. This rearrangement joins TRBV2 to TRBJ2-7; possible D gene TRBD1, 6 bases. The V gene lost 0 bases and the J gene lost 3 bases, with 15 bases spanning the gap. The CDR3 loop spans 16 amino acids. CDR1 and CDR2 from the germline V gene are SNHLY and FYNNEI. CDR3 bases: TGTGCCAGCAGTGAAGCGTATCAGGGGCTATACTACGAGCAGTACTTC. Its translation: CASSEAYQGLYYEQYF.

V and J are TRBV5-1 and TRBJ2-2, with D possibly matching TRBD2 (5 bases). Germline V gene sequence: CDR1 SGHRS, CDR2 YFSETQ. Trimming removed 6 bases at V and 4 bases at J, with 7 bases between. This CDR3 contains 12 residues. In nucleotides, the CDR3 is TGCGCCAGCAACGAGGGCACCGGGGAGCTGTTTTTT. Its translation: CASNEGTGELFF. Variable domain in full (rest from reference TRBV5-1 and TRBJ2-2): KAGVTQTPRYLIKTRGQQVTLSCSPISGHRSVSWYQQTPGQGLQFLFEYFSETQRNKGNFPGRFSGRQFSNSRSEMNVSTLELGDSALYLCASNEGTGELFFGEGSRLTVL.

This clone showed up just once. The chain carries TRBV19 and TRBJ1-1, with a possible D match to TRBD1 (6 bases). This CDR3 is 13 amino acids long. With 5 bases removed from V and 5 bases from J, the gap between germline ends came to 12 bases. Per germline, CDR1 LNHDA and CDR2 SQIVND (reference sequence). As DNA, the CDR3 is TGTGCCAGTAGTCCATTCAGGGGAACTGAAGCTTTCTTT. This sequence encodes CASSPFRGTEAFF.

As DNA, the CDR3 is TGTGCCAGTACCGAGGGAGGGGGCACTGAAGCTTTCTTT. It yields the protein CASTEGGGTEAFF. This chain uses TRBV18 with TRBJ1-1, with D maybe TRBD1 (6 bases). CDR3 length: 13 residues. The V and J ends lost 9 bases and 4 bases respectively, with 15 bases between them. The germline gives CDR1 KGHSH, CDR2 LQKENI.

The rearrangement links TRBV6-6 to TRBJ2-7, with a tentative D call TRBD1 (5 bases). The V end was cut by 5 bases, the J end by 3 bases, with 14 bases between. This CDR3 region has 14 residues. Germline V gene lookup returns CDR1 MNHNY and CDR2 SVGAGI (reference sequence). This CDR3 is CASSTHGQDYEQYF. CDR3 in DNA: TGTGCCAGCAGTACGCACGGACAAGACTACGAGCAGTACTTC.